This T cell receptor beta chain was obtained from a study of early T cells in non-severe SARS-CoV-2 infection. On the study more broadly: Sequencing input comprised bulk RNA from unsorted whole blood; chain pairing was not available. Findings of the study overall: Matching against VDJdb likely underestimated virus-specific expansions, favoring anti-spike CD8.

Germline V lookup: CDR1 SQVTM, CDR2 ANQGSEA. Trimming pared 1 base from V and 6 bases from J, leaving 10 bases between. CDR3 length equals 12 residues. Individual cDNA molecules carried attached unique molecular identifiers. TCRdb processed the 5' RACE reads anew with MiXCR; each CDR3 protein has one entry. This table holds about 64,000 distinct CDR3 sequences, roughly 21% found once. Of note for this clonotype: What it binds is unknown.

The material sequenced was whole blood, taken at baseline. This chain joins TRBV29-1 and TRBJ2-7; D not certain. This clonotype was sampled from an adult who was a healthcare worker with PCR-confirmed SARS-CoV-2 infection or an uninfected control (not recorded which). CDR3 region: CSVEGVTLEQYF. CDR3 sequence (DNA): TGCAGCGTTGAAGGGGTCACCCTCGAGCAGTACTTC.